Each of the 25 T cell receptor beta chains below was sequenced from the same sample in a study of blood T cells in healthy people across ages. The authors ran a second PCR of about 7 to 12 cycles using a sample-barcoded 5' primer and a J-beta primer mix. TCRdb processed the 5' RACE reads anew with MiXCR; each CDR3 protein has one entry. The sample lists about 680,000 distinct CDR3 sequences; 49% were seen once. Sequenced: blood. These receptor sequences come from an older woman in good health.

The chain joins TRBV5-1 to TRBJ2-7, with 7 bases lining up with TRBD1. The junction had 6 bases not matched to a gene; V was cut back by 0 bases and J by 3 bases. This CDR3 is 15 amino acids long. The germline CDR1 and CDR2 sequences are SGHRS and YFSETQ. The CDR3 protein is CASSLGGGQLYEQYF. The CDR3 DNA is TGCGCCAGCAGCTTGGGTGGGGGACAGCTCTACGAGCAGTACTTC.

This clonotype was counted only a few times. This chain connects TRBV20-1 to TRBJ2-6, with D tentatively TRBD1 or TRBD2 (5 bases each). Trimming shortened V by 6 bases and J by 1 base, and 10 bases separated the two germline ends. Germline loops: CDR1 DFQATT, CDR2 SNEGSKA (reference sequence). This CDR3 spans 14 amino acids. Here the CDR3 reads CSAQGRSGANVLTF. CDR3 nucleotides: TGCAGTGCCCAGGGACGGTCTGGGGCCAACGTCCTGACTTTC.

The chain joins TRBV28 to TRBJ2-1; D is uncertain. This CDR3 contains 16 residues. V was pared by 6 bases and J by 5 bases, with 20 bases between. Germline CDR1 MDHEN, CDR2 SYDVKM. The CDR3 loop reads CASSLWKANRNNEQFF. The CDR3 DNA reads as TGTGCCAGCAGCTTGTGGAAAGCAAATCGAAACAATGAGCAGTTCTTC.

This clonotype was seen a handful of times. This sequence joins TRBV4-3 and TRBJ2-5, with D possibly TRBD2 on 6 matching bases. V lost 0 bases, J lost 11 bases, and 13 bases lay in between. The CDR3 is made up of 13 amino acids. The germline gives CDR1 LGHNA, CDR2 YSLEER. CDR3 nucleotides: TGCGCCAGCAGCCAAGAAACTAGCTGGGAGCAGTACTTC. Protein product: CASSQETSWEQYF.

The CDR3 spells CASSIGTGDYEQYF. The CDR3 DNA follows: TGTGCCAGTAGTATAGGGACAGGGGACTACGAGCAGTACTTC. The chain joins TRBV19 to TRBJ2-7; 9 bases fit TRBD1. The V segment lost 1 base and the J segment 3 bases; nucleotides outside the gene matches: 1. Per germline, CDR1 LNHDA and CDR2 SQIVND (reference sequence). This CDR3 has 14 amino acids.

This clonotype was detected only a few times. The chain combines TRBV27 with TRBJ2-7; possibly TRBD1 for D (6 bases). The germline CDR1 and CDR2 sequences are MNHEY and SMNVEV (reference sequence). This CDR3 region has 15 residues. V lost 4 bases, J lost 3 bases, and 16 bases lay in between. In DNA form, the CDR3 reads TGTGCCAGCAGTTCCCCGGCGACAGGAGTCTACGAGCAGTACTTC. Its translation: CASSSPATGVYEQYF.

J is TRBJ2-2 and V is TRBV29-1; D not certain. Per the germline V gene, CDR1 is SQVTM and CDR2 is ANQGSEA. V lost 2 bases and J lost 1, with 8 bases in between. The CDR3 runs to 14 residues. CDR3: CSVEILMNTGELFF. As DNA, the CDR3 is TGCAGCGTTGAAATCCTTATGAACACCGGGGAGCTGTTTTTT.

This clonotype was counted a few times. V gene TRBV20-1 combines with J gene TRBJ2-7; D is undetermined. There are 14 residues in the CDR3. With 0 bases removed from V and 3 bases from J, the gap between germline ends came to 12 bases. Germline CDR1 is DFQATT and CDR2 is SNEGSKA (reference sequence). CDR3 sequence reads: CSARDPRFVYEQYF. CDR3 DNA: TGCAGTGCTAGAGATCCAAGATTCGTCTACGAGCAGTACTTC.

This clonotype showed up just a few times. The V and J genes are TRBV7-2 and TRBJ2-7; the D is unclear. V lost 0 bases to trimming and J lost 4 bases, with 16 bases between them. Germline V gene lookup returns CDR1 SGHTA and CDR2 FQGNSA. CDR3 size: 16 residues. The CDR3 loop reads CASSLAAPPSLYEQYF. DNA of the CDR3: TGTGCCAGCAGCTTAGCAGCTCCCCCTTCCCTTTACGAGCAGTACTTC. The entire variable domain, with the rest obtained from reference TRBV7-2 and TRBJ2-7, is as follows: GAGVSQSPSNKVTEKGKDVELRCDPISGHTALYWYRQSLGQGLEFLIYFQGNSAPDKSGLPSDRFSAERTGGSVSTLTIQRTQQEDSAVYLCASSLAAPPSLYEQYFGPGTRLTVT.

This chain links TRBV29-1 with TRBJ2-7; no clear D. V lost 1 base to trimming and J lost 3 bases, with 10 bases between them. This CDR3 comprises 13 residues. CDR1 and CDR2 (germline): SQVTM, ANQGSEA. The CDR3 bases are TGCAGCGTTGAAGGAGGCAGGAGCTACGAGCAGTACTTC. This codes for CSVEGGRSYEQYF.

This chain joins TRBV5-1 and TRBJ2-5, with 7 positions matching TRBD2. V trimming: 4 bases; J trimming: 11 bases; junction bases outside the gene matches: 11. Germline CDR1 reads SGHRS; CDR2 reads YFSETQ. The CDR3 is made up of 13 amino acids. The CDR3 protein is CASSVEGSREQYF. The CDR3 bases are TGCGCCAGCAGCGTGGAAGGTTCGCGGGAGCAGTACTTC.

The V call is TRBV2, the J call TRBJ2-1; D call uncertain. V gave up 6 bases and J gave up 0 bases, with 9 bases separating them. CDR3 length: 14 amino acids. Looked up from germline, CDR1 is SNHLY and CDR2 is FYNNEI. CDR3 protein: CASRLVSSYNEQFF. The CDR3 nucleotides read TGTGCCAGCAGGCTAGTGAGCTCCTACAATGAGCAGTTCTTC. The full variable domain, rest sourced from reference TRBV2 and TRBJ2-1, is EPEVTQTPSHQVTQMGQEVILRCVPISNHLYFYWYRQILGQKVEFLVSFYNNEISEKSEIFDDQFSVERPDGSNFTLKIRSTKLEDSAMYFCASRLVSSYNEQFFGPGTRLTVL.

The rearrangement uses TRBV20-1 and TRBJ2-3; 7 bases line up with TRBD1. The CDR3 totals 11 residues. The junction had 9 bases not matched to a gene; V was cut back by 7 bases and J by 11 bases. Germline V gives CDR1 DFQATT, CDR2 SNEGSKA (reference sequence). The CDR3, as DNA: TGCAGTGGCCCACAGGGGTTAGGGCAGTATTTT. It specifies CSGPQGLGQYF.

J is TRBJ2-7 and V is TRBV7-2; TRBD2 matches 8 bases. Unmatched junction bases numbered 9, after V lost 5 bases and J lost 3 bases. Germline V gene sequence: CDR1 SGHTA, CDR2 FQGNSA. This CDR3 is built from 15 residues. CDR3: CASSQAPAGVYEQYF. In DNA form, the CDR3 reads TGTGCCAGCAGCCAAGCTCCAGCGGGAGTCTACGAGCAGTACTTC.

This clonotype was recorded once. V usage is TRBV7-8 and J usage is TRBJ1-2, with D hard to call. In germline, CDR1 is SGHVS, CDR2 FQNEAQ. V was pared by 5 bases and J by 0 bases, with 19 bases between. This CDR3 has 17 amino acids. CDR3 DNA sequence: TGTGCCAGCAGCCCTGTCTATTCCCGTGTCTCTAACTATGGCTACACCTTC. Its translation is CASSPVYSRVSNYGYTF.

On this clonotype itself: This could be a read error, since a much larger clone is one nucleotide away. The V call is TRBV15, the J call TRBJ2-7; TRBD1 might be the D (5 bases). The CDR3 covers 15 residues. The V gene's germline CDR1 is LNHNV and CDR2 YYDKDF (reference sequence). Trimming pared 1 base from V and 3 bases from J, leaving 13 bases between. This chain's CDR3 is CATSRGPGQGYEQYF. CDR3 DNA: TGTGCCACCAGCAGAGGCCCTGGGCAGGGCTACGAGCAGTACTTC.

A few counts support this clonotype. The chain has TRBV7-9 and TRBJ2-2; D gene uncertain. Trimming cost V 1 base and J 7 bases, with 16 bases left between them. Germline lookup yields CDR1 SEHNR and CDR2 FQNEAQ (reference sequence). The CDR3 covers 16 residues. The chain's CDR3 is CASSLEAPHGVGELFF. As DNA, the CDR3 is TGTGCCAGCAGCTTAGAAGCGCCCCACGGAGTCGGGGAGCTGTTTTTT.

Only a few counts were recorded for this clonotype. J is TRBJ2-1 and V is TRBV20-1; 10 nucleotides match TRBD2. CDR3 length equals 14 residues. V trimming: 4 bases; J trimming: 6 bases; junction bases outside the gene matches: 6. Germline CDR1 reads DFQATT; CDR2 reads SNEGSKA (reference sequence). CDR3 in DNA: TGCAGTGCTATCCAAGCGGGAGGGTCCAATGAGCAGTTCTTC. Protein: CSAIQAGGSNEQFF.

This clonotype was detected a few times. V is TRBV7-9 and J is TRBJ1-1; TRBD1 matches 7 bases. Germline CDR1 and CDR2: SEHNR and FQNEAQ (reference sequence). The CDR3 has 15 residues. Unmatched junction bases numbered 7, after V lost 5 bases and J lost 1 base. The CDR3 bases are TGTGCCAGCAGCGTAGACAGGGTAACGAACACTGAAGCTTTCTTT. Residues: CASSVDRVTNTEAFF.

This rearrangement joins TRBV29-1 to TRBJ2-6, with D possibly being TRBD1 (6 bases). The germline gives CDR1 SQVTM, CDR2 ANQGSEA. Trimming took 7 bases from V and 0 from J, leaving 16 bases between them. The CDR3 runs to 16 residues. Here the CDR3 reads CSDTSGHRSGANVLTF. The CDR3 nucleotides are TGCAGCGACACGTCGGGACATCGCTCTGGGGCCAACGTCCTGACTTTC.

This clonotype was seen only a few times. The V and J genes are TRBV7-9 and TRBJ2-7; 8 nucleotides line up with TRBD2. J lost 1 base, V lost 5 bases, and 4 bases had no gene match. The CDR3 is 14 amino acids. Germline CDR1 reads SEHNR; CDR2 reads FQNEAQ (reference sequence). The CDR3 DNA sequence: TGTGCCAGCAGCCCGACTAGCGTATCCTACGAGCAGTACTTC. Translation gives CASSPTSVSYEQYF.

CDR3 nucleotide sequence: TGTGCCAGCAGCCTGGACAGCTGGGCCAACGTCCTGACTTTC. As protein: CASSLDSWANVLTF. This chain connects TRBV28 to TRBJ2-6; a weak D match, TRBD1 (6 bases). V was clipped by 6 bases and J by 5 bases, with 11 bases between them. The CDR3 has 14 amino acids. Germline V gives CDR1 MDHEN, CDR2 SYDVKM.

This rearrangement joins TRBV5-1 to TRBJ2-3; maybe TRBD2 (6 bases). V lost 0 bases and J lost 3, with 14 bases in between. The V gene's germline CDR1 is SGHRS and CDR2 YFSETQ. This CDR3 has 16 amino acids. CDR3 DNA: TGCGCCAGCAGCTTGGGCCCCACTGCGGGGACAGATACGCAGTATTTT. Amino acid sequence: CASSLGPTAGTDTQYF. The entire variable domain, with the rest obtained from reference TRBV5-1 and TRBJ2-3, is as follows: KAGVTQTPRYLIKTRGQQVTLSCSPISGHRSVSWYQQTPGQGLQFLFEYFSETQRNKGNFPGRFSGRQFSNSRSEMNVSTLELGDSALYLCASSLGPTAGTDTQYFGPGTRLTVL.

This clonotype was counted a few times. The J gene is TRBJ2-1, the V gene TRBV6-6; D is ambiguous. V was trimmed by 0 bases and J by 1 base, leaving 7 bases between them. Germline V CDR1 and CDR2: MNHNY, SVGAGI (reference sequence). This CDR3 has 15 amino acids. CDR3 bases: TGTGCCAGCAGTTACTCTGGCGAGTCCTACAATGAGCAGTTCTTC. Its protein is CASSYSGESYNEQFF.

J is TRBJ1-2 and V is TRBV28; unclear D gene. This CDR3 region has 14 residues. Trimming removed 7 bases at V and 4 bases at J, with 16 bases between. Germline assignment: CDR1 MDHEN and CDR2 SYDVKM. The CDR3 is CASNGLLGGYGYTF. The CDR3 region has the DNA TGTGCCAGCAATGGCCTCCTGGGTGGCTATGGCTACACCTTC.